The 17 T cell receptor beta chains in this list originate from one sample, sequenced in a study of OX40 agonist ivuxolimab in advanced cancers. TCRdb's table, derived via immunoSEQ multiplex PCR, lists solely in-frame clones and lacks some. The sample has over 20,000 clones, less than 90% seen once; the top ten hold roughly 25%. Sample: CD4+ or CD8+ T cells sorted from blood, taken in a trial of the OX40 agonist ivuxolimab. The receptor source for this set is an adult with an advanced solid tumor such as melanoma, head and neck, liver or kidney cancer.

This clone was seen more than once but under ten times. This sequence joins TRBV5-4 and TRBJ1-2; 10 positions match TRBD1. Germline V gene data show CDR1 as SGHNT and CDR2 as YYREEE (reference sequence). With V trimmed by 4 bases and J by 8 bases, 5 bases remained unmatched. The CDR3 contains 13 residues. The CDR3 region is CASSTTGGYGYTF. CDR3 nucleotides: TGTGCCAGCAGCACGACAGGGGGCTACGGCTACACCTTC. The entire variable domain, with the rest obtained from reference TRBV5-4 and TRBJ1-2, is as follows: ETGVTQSPTHLIKTRGQQVTLRCSSQSGHNTVSWYQQALGQGPQFIFQYYREEENGRGNFPPRFSGLQFPNYSSELNVNALELDDSALYLCASSTTGGYGYTFGSGTRLTVV.

The chain is built from TRBV7-2 and TRBJ1-2; the D is unclear. Trimming took off 1 base at V and 8 bases at J, with 11 bases between the two ends. Germline loops: CDR1 SGHTA, CDR2 FQGNSA. This CDR3 comprises 13 residues. The CDR3 DNA is TGTGCCAGCAGCTTAGGTGTTTCTATCGGCTACACCTTC. Translation gives CASSLGVSIGYTF. The whole variable domain, filled in from reference TRBV7-2 and TRBJ1-2, reads GAGVSQSPSNKVTEKGKDVELRCDPISGHTALYWYRQSLGQGLEFLIYFQGNSAPDKSGLPSDRFSAERTGGSVSTLTIQRTQQEDSAVYLCASSLGVSIGYTFGSGTRLTVV.

The rearrangement joins TRBV19 to TRBJ2-3; no firm D call. V was cut by 3 bases and J by 4 bases, with 8 bases left in between. The CDR3 runs 13 residues. The germline CDR1 and CDR2 sequences are LNHDA and SQIVND (reference sequence). The CDR3 reads CASSIRGADTQYF. The CDR3 nucleotides are TGTGCCAGTAGTATCAGAGGTGCAGATACGCAGTATTTT.

Here the CDR3 DNA reads TGTGCCAGCAGCGTAACGGCTAGCGGGAGAGATACGCAGTATTTT. As protein: CASSVTASGRDTQYF. This chain connects TRBV9 to TRBJ2-3; 10 bases are shared with TRBD2. The CDR3 contains 15 residues. Germline CDR1 and CDR2: SGDLS and YYNGEE. The trim removed 1 base at V and 5 bases at J, leaving 4 bases unmatched.

This clone has only one observation. J is TRBJ2-1 and V is TRBV14; 8 nucleotides align to TRBD2. The trim removed 2 bases at V and 8 bases at J, leaving 8 bases unmatched. The CDR3 contains 15 residues. Per the germline V gene, CDR1 is SGHDN and CDR2 is FVKESK. DNA for the CDR3: TGTGCCAGCAGCCAAACAGCGGGAGTTCTCGATGAGCAGTTCTTC. Translated: CASSQTAGVLDEQFF.

This chain joins TRBV19 and TRBJ2-1, with TRBD1 matching over 9 bases. With 1 base clipped from V and 6 bases from J, the junction kept 4 bases outside the gene matches. The CDR3 loop spans 15 amino acids. The germline V gene has CDR1 LNHDA and CDR2 SQIVND (reference sequence). The CDR3 spells CASSIGDRVVNEQFF. The CDR3 bases are TGTGCCAGTAGTATAGGGGACAGGGTTGTCAATGAGCAGTTCTTC.

V is TRBV7-3 and J is TRBJ2-2, with no clear D. V lost 5 bases to trimming and J lost 0 bases, with 4 bases between them. Germline CDR1 SGHTA, CDR2 FQGTGA. The CDR3 is 13 residues long. The CDR3, as DNA: TGTGCCAGCAGCCGTTCGAACACCGGGGAGCTGTTTTTT. This encodes CASSRSNTGELFF. Looking up the rest from reference TRBV7-3 and TRBJ2-2 gives the full variable domain: GAGVSQTPSNKVTEKGKYVELRCDPISGHTALYWYRQSLGQGPEFLIYFQGTGAADDSGLPNDRFFAVRPEGSVSTLKIQRTERGDSAVYLCASSRSNTGELFFGEGSRLTVL.

The J gene is TRBJ2-1, the V gene TRBV19; 13 bases are shared with TRBD2. The germline gives CDR1 LNHDA, CDR2 SQIVND (reference sequence). The trim removed 6 bases at V and 8 bases at J, leaving 7 bases unmatched. The CDR3 loop spans 15 amino acids. The CDR3 nucleotides are TGTGCCAGTAGCTCCGGGACTAGCGGGACTTATGAGCAGTTCTTC. As protein: CASSSGTSGTYEQFF. Full variable domain (missing parts from reference TRBV19 and TRBJ2-1): DGGITQSPKYLFRKEGQNVTLSCEQNLNHDAMYWYRQDPGQGLRLIYYSQIVNDFQKGDIAEGYSVSREKKESFPLTVTSAQKNPTAFYLCASSSGTSGTYEQFFGPGTRLTVL.

This chain connects TRBV5-6 to TRBJ2-3; 10 bases fit TRBD1. Germline CDR1 and CDR2: SGHDT and YYEEEE. CDR3 length: 15 amino acids. V lost 3 bases, J lost 5 bases, and 6 bases stayed unmatched. CDR3 loop: CASSWGTGVVDTQYF. The CDR3 DNA follows: TGTGCCAGCAGCTGGGGGACAGGGGTGGTAGATACGCAGTATTTT. Looking up the rest from reference TRBV5-6 and TRBJ2-3 gives the full variable domain: DAGVTQSPTHLIKTRGQQVTLRCSPKSGHDTVSWYQQALGQGPQFIFQYYEEEERQRGNFPDRFSGHQFPNYSSELNVNALLLGDSALYLCASSWGTGVVDTQYFGPGTRLTVL.

This chain connects TRBV9 to TRBJ1-4; a possible D gene is TRBD1 (5 bases). Germline V gives CDR1 SGDLS, CDR2 YYNGEE. This CDR3 is built from 15 residues. V gave up 2 bases and J gave up 2 bases, with 10 bases separating them. The CDR3: CASSVTGRTNEKLFF. CDR3 nucleotides: TGTGCCAGCAGCGTCACGGGACGCACTAATGAAAAACTGTTTTTT.

The V call is TRBV21-1, the J call TRBJ2-7; the D call TRBD1 from the table was never checked on the DNA. TRBV21-1 is recorded as a pseudogene. The CDR3 totals 16 residues. CDR3 coding DNA: TGTGCCAGCAGCAAAGTAGTCAGGCACCCCTCCTACGAGCAGTACTTC. Protein product: CASSKVVRHPSYEQYF.

The rearrangement links TRBV2 to TRBJ1-2; the D is unclear. Trimming shortened V by 3 bases and J by 8 bases, and 13 bases separated the two germline ends. This CDR3 contains 13 residues. CDR1 and CDR2 (germline): SNHLY, FYNNEI. As DNA, the CDR3 is TGTGCCAGCAGTGACCTAAAGGCGGGCGGCTACACCTTC. Residues: CASSDLKAGGYTF.

This chain uses TRBV5-4 with TRBJ2-5; D gene uncertain. This CDR3 contains 14 residues. CDR1 and CDR2 (germline): SGHNT, YYREEE (reference sequence). V was clipped by 0 bases and J by 4 bases, with 10 bases between them. The CDR3 DNA reads TGTGCCAGCAGCTTGGTGGCAGGCCTAGAGACCCAGTACTTC. Encoded protein: CASSLVAGLETQYF. The complete variable domain, with remaining parts taken from reference TRBV5-4 and TRBJ2-5, reads ETGVTQSPTHLIKTRGQQVTLRCSSQSGHNTVSWYQQALGQGPQFIFQYYREEENGRGNFPPRFSGLQFPNYSSELNVNALELDDSALYLCASSLVAGLETQYFGPGTRLLVL.

This chain's CDR3 is CASSGELGETGELFF. CDR3 DNA sequence: TGTGCCAGTAGTGGAGAGTTGGGGGAGACCGGGGAGCTGTTTTTT. The gene calls are TRBV19 and TRBJ2-2; D may match TRBD1 or TRBD2 (5 bases each). Deletions cut 5 bases from V and 5 bases from J, with 15 bases between. CDR1 is LNHDA and CDR2 is SQIVND in the germline V gene (reference sequence). The CDR3 loop spans 15 amino acids.

The chain joins TRBV4-3 to TRBJ2-1, with D possibly matching TRBD1 (6 bases). V was pared by 4 bases and J by 2 bases, with 18 bases between. Germline V CDR1 and CDR2: LGHNA, YSLEER. The CDR3 length is 17 residues. The CDR3 spells CASSPRTELSPYNEQFF. The CDR3 coding sequence is TGCGCCAGCAGCCCCCGGACAGAGCTGAGCCCCTACAATGAGCAGTTCTTC.

This clone has more than one count but fewer than ten. V usage is TRBV6-4 and J usage is TRBJ2-1; 8 bases align to TRBD1. This CDR3 contains 16 residues. Germline CDR1 reads MRHNA; CDR2 reads SNTAGT. V was pared by 0 bases and J by 1 base, with 2 bases of the junction left unmatched. The CDR3 region has the DNA TGTGCCAGCAGTGACTCCAGGACAGGGTCCTACAATGAGCAGTTCTTC. It yields the protein CASSDSRTGSYNEQFF.

The V and J genes are TRBV19 and TRBJ2-1; no clear D gene. Germline CDR1 is LNHDA and CDR2 is SQIVND (reference sequence). V lost 4 bases and J 0 bases, leaving 10 bases between the germline ends. The CDR3 consists of 15 residues. The CDR3 reads CASSKLESSYNEQFF. The DNA for the CDR3 is TGTGCCAGTAGTAAATTGGAGAGCTCCTACAATGAGCAGTTCTTC.